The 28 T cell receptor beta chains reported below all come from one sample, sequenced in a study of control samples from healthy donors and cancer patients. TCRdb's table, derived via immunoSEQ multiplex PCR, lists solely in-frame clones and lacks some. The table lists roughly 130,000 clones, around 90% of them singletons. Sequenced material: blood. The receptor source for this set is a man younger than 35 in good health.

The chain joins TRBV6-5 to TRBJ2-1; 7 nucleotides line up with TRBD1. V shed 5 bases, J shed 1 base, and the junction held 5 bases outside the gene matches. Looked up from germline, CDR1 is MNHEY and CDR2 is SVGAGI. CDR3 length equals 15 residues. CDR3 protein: CASSPGTESYNEQFF. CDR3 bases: TGTGCCAGCAGTCCGGGGACAGAGTCCTACAATGAGCAGTTCTTC.

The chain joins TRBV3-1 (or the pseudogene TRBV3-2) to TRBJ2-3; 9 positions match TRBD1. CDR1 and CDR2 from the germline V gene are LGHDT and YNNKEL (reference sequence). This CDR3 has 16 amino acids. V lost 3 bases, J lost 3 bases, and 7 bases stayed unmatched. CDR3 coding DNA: TGTGCCAGCAGCCAGAACCGGGACAGGGATACAGATACGCAGTATTTT. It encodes CASSQNRDRDTDTQYF.

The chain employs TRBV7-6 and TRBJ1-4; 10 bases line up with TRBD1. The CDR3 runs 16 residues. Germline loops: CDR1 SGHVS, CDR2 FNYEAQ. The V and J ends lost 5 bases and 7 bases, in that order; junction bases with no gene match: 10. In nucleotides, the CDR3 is TGTGCCAGCAGCGCCCCGACAGGGGGCGAGGGTGAAAAACTGTTTTTT. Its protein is CASSAPTGGEGEKLFF. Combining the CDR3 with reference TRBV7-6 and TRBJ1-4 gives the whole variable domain GAGVSQSPRYKVTKRGQDVALRCDPISGHVSLYWYRQALGQGPEFLTYFNYEAQQDKSGLPNDRFSAERPEGSISTLTIQRTEQRDSAMYRCASSAPTGGEGEKLFFGSGTQLSVL.

The CDR3 coding sequence is TGTGCCAGCTCACCGGGACCCGGACAGGACCTCTCGAGAGAGCAGTACTTC. This sequence encodes CASSPGPGQDLSREQYF. This chain joins TRBV18 and TRBJ2-7, with 7 bases matching TRBD1. The V segment lost 3 bases and the J segment 7 bases; nucleotides outside the gene matches: 18. Germline V gives CDR1 KGHSH, CDR2 LQKENI. There are 17 residues in the CDR3.

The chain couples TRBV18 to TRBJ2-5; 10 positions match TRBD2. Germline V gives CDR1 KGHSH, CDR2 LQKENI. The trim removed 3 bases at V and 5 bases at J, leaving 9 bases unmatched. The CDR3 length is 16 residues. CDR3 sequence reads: CASSPGELAGAETQYF. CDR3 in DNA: TGTGCCAGCTCACCCGGGGAGCTAGCGGGGGCGGAGACCCAGTACTTC.

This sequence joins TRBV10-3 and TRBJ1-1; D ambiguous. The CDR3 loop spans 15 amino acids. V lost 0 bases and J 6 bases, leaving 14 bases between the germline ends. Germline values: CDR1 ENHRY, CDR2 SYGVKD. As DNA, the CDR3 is TGTGCCATCAGTGAGTCGACGAAAGGACCGGCTGAAGCTTTCTTT. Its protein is CAISESTKGPAEAFF.

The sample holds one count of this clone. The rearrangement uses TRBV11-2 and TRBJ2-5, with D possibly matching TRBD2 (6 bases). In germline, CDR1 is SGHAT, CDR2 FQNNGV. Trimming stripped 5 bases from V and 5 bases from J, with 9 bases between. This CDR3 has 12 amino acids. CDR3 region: CASSPGVETQYF. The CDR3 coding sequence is TGTGCCAGCAGCCCGGGGGTGGAGACCCAGTACTTC.

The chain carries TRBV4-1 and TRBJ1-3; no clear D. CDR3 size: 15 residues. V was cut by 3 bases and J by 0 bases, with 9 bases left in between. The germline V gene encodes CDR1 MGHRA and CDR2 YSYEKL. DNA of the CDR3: TGCGCCAGCAGCCACCCGATCCTCTCTGGAAACACCATATATTTT. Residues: CASSHPILSGNTIYF.

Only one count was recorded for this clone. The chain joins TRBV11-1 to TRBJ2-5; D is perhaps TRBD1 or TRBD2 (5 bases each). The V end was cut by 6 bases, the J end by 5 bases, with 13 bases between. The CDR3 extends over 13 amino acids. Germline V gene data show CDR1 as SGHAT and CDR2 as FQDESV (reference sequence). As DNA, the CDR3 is TGTGCCAGCAGTTCAGGGACGGGGGAGACCCAGTACTTC. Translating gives CASSSGTGETQYF.

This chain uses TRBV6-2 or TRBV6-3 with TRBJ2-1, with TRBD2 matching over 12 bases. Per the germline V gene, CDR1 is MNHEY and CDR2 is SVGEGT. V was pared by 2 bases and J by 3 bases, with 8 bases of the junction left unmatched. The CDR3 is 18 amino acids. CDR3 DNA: TGTGCCAGCAGTTACGACGGCCTAGCGGGGGGGGGCTACAATGAGCAGTTCTTC. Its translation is CASSYDGLAGGGYNEQFF.

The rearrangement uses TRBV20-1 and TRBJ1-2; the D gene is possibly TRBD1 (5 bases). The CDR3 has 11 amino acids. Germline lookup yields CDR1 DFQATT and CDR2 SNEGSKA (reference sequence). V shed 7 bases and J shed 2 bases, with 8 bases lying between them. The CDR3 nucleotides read TGCAGTGTTGACAGCAACTATGGCTACACCTTC. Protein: CSVDSNYGYTF.

The CDR3 protein is CASKLGYEQYF. As DNA, the CDR3 is TGTGCCAGCAAGCTGGGCTACGAGCAGTACTTC. This chain links TRBV2 with TRBJ2-7; no reliable D call. There are 11 residues in the CDR3. CDR1 SNHLY and CDR2 FYNNEI come from the germline V gene. V lost 7 bases, J lost 3 bases, and 7 bases lay in between.

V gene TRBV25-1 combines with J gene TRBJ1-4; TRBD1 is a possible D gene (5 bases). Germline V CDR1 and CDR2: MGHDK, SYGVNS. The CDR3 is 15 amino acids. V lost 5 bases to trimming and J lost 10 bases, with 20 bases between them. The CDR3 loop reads CASSTPGQVDGKLFF. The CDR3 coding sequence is TGTGCCAGCAGTACACCGGGGCAGGTAGACGGAAAACTGTTTTTT.

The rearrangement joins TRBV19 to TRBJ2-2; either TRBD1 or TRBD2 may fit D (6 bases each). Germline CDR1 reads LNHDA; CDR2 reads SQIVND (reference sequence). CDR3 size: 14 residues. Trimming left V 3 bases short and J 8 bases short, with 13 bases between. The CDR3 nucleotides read TGTGCCAGTAGTATTGGGGGGCTGATAGGGGAGCTGTTTTTT. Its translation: CASSIGGLIGELFF. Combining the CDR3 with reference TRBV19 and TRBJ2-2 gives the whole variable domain DGGITQSPKYLFRKEGQNVTLSCEQNLNHDAMYWYRQDPGQGLRLIYYSQIVNDFQKGDIAEGYSVSREKKESFPLTVTSAQKNPTAFYLCASSIGGLIGELFFGEGSRLTVL.

For the CDR3, the DNA is TGCGCCAGCAGTGAGTCGTTGGGGGCAGATACGCAGTATTTT. It specifies CASSESLGADTQYF. The rearrangement uses TRBV10-1 and TRBJ2-3; D possibly uses TRBD1 or TRBD2 (5 bases each). Germline CDR1 reads WNHNN; CDR2 reads SYGVQD (reference sequence). Trimming cost V 0 bases and J 4 bases, with 8 bases left between them. The CDR3 is 14 amino acids.

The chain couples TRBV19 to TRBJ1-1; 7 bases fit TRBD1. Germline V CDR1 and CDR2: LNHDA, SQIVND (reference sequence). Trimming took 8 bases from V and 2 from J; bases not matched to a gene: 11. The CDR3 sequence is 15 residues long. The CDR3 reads CASCRPRQGNTEAFF. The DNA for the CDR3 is TGTGCCAGTTGCAGACCTCGACAGGGCAACACTGAAGCTTTCTTT.

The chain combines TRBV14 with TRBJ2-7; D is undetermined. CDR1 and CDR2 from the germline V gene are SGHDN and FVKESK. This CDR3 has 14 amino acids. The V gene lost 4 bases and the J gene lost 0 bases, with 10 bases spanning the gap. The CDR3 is CASSPSRYSYEQYF. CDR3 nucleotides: TGTGCCAGCAGCCCCTCTCGGTACTCCTACGAGCAGTACTTC.

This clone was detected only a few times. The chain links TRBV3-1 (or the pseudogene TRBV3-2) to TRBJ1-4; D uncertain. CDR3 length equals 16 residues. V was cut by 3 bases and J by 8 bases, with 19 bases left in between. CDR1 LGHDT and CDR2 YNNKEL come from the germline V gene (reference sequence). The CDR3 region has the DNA TGTGCCAGCAGCCACCGAAACTCCGAACAGCCCGAAAAACTGTTTTTT. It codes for CASSHRNSEQPEKLFF.

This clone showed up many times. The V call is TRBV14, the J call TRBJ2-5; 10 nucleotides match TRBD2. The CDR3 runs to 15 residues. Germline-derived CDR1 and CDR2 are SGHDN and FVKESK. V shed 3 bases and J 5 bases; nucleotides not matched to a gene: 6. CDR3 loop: CASSQLAGARETQYF. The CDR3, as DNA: TGTGCCAGCAGCCAGCTAGCGGGGGCCAGGGAGACCCAGTACTTC.

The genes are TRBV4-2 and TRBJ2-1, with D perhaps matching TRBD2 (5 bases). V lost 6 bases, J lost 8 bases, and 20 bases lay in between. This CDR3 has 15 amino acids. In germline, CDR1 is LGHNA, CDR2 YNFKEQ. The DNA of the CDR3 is TGTGCCAGCAGAAAGAGTCTGATCAGTAGCGATGAGCAGTTCTTC. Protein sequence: CASRKSLISSDEQFF.

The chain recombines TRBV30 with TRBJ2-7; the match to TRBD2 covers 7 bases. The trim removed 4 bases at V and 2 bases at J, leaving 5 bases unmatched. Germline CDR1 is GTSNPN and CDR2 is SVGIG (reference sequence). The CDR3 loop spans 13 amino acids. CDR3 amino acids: CAWTRGVTYEQYF. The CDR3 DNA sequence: TGTGCCTGGACACGGGGGGTTACCTACGAGCAGTACTTC.

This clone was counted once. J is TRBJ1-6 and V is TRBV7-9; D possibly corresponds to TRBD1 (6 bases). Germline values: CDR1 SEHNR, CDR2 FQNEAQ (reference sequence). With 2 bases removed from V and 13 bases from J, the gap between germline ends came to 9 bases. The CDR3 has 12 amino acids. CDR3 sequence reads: CASSLMGGPLHF. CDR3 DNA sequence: TGTGCCAGCAGCTTAATGGGGGGCCCCCTCCACTTT.

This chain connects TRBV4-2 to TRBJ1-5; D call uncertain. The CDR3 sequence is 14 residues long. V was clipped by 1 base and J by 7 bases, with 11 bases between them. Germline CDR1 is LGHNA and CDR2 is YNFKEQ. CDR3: CASSQGRSEQPQHF. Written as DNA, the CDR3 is TGTGCCAGCAGCCAAGGACGTTCGGAGCAGCCCCAGCATTTT.

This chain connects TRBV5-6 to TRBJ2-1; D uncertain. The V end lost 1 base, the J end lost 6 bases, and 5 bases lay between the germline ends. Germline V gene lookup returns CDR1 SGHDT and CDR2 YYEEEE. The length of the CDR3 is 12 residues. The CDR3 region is CASSLSGNEQFF. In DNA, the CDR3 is TGTGCCAGCAGCTTGTCTGGCAATGAGCAGTTCTTC.

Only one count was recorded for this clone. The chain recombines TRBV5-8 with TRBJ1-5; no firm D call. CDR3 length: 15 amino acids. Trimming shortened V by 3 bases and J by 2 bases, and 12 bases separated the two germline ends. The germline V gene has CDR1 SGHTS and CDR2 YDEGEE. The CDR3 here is CASSSGGLGNQPQHF. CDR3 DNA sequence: TGTGCCAGCAGCTCTGGCGGGTTAGGCAATCAGCCCCAGCATTTT.

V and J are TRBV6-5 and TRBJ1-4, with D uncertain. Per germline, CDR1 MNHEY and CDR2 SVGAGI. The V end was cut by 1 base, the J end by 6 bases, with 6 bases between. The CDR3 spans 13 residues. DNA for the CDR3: TGTGCCAGCAGTTACTTCGGGGATGAAAAACTGTTTTTT. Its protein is CASSYFGDEKLFF.

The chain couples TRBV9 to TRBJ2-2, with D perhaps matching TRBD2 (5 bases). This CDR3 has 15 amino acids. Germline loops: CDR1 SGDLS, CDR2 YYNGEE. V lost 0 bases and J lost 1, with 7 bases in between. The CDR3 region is CASSVARGNTGELFF. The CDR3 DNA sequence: TGTGCCAGCAGCGTAGCTCGGGGGAACACCGGGGAGCTGTTTTTT.

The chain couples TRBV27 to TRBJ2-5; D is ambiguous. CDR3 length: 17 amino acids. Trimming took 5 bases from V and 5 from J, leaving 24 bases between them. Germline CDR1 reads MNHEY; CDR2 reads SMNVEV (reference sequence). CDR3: CASSTRLTPLSWETQYF. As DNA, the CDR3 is TGTGCCAGCAGTACCCGCCTTACTCCCTTGAGCTGGGAGACCCAGTACTTC.